This T cell receptor beta chain was profiled in a study of blood T cell repertoires in COVID-19 (dated by TCRdb to the early 2020s). Study-wide context: Samples covering the acute and convalescent phases of COVID-19 were provided by collaborators in the United States, Italy and Spain. The prospective study material was composed of cDNA or gDNA derived from T cells, B-cell-depleted T cells, or PBMCs. Subjects who had been exposed to COVID-19, were actively infected with it, or had recovered from it provided the deeply sampled blood TCRbeta repertoires that made up the dataset. The repertoires were released in a freely available public database meant as a resource for research on the immune response to SARS-CoV-2. The samples were drawn from the first 160 participants of the ongoing ImmuneRACE study and from 1,254 subjects provided by 6 global collaborators. The sample metadata nearly always contained a de-identified subject ID, COVID-19 status, age in years and sex. Where available, HLA class I and class II types were taken from metadata supplied by the sample provider and were not determined by assay-based typing. The paper as a whole reports these results and caveats: How much clinical and demographic metadata was included differed by source and by participant, and the metadata was provided uncurated.

As concerns this clone: Its binding antigen is unknown. The record has no base qualities; no much larger clone is one base away.

TCRbeta CDR3 regions were amplified from genomic DNA by means of the immunoSEQ Assay, a bias-controlled multiplex PCR. Per the original workflow: Nucleated cell counts per sample were estimated from amplification of reference gene primers within the assay. To quantify the absolute abundance of each unique TCRbeta CDR3 rearrangement, sequence reads were collapsed and filtered. For each sample, productive Simpson clonality was calculated as the square root of Simpson's diversity index across productive rearrangements. What TCRdb holds here is the immuneACCESS table cut down to in-frame rearrangements. Part of the clones is not present; checked against another copy, under half of the missing clones reflect an unresolved V gene, and the others are unexplained. For V, J and clone size, that table is used; D and trimming come from the DNA. The sample table contains about 140,000 clones; only one count was recorded for approximately 79% of them. The ten largest account for roughly 2.9% of the sample.

The germline V gene encodes CDR1 SGHVS and CDR2 FNYEAQ. The CDR3 measures 15 amino acids from cysteine to phenylalanine. Left in the record is the CDR3 DNA by itself, 45 bases read in frame from the first base. Trimming removed 5 bases from V and 2 bases from J; the gene matches leave 7 bases unexplained. Participants in the prospective study were aged 18 to 89 years, lived in 20 to 25 United States geographic areas, and enrolled through a virtual design. In the prospective study, cohorts were assigned on the basis of participant-reported clinical history obtained from a screening survey and a study questionnaire. ImmuneRACE Cohort 3 recovered participants were defined by two consecutive negative NP/OP PCR tests, healthcare professional clearance, or symptom resolution. Mobile phlebotomists in the prospective study collected whole blood, serum and a nasopharyngeal or oropharyngeal swab from every participant. Additional blood draws and questionnaires over a 2-month period could optionally be provided by prospective study participants. Prospective study blood samples were shipped either frozen or at room temperature before DNA extraction.

Sequencing input: PBMCs or T cells enriched from blood (not recorded which). The TCR sequence derives from a woman between 45 and 65 years old who had recovered from COVID-19. Recombination joined TRBV7-6 with TRBJ2-5; the junction holds 8 bases that match TRBD1. In nucleotide form, the sequence is TGTGCCAGCAGCCCAGGACAGGGAAAACAAGAGACCCAGTACTTC. This gives the protein CASSPGQGKQETQYF. Extended through the reference TRBV7-6 and TRBJ2-5 proteins, this CDR3 yields the full variable domain: GAGVSQSPRYKVTKRGQDVALRCDPISGHVSLYWYRQALGQGPEFLTYFNYEAQQDKSGLPNDRFSAERPEGSISTLTIQRTEQRDSAMYRCASSPGQGKQETQYFGPGTRLLVL.